This entry lists 21 T cell receptor beta chains sequenced from one sample in a study of T-cell memory formation after mild COVID-19. TCRdb re-derived calls from the 5' RACE reads in MiXCR, one entry per CDR3 protein. The sample records some 450,000 distinct CDR3 sequences, 20% being singletons. Sequenced: PBMCs or a T cell subset sorted from them (not recorded which). The receptor set was obtained from an adult woman who had mild COVID-19 (a few samples of this study predate the infection). Cell type and time point are not known.

J is TRBJ2-6 and V is TRBV5-1; 7 bases match TRBD1. CDR3 length equals 19 residues. CDR1 is SGHRS, CDR2 YFSETQ, per germline. The V segment lost 4 bases and the J segment 0 bases; nucleotides outside the gene matches: 13. CDR3 residues: CASSRSGTVLRSGANVLTF. The CDR3 coding sequence is TGCGCCAGCAGCCGATCCGGGACAGTCCTTCGCTCTGGGGCCAACGTCCTGACTTTC.

The J gene is TRBJ2-1, the V gene TRBV7-8; 13 bases align to TRBD2. Germline values: CDR1 SGHVS, CDR2 FQNEAQ. CDR3 length: 16 amino acids. V lost 4 bases and J lost 5; bases outside the gene matches: 5. The CDR3 loop reads CASSSTGTSGDNEQFF. CDR3 DNA: TGTGCCAGCAGCTCCACCGGGACTAGCGGGGACAATGAGCAGTTCTTC. Drawing the rest from reference TRBV7-8 and TRBJ2-1, the complete variable domain is GAGVSQSPRYKVAKRGQDVALRCDPISGHVSLFWYQQALGQGPEFLTYFQNEAQLDKSGLPSDRFFAERPEGSVSTLKIQRTQQEDSAVYLCASSSTGTSGDNEQFFGPGTRLTVL.

This clonotype has a handful of counts. The V gene is TRBV12-3 or TRBV12-4, the J gene TRBJ1-5, with D unclear. This CDR3 is built from 12 residues. V was shortened by 5 bases and J by 6 bases, with 8 bases between the two germline ends. The CDR3 spells CASSRESQPQHF. Written as DNA, the CDR3 is TGTGCCAGCAGTAGAGAGAGTCAGCCCCAGCATTTT.

This clonotype was observed a handful of times. The J gene is TRBJ2-5, the V gene TRBV5-1; D remains unclear. The germline gives CDR1 SGHRS, CDR2 YFSETQ. The CDR3 loop spans 17 amino acids. With 0 bases removed from V and 4 bases from J, the gap between germline ends came to 19 bases. The CDR3 nucleotides are TGCGCCAGCAGCTTGGAAGACTCTACCCTGATGGGAGAGACCCAGTACTTC. Amino acid sequence: CASSLEDSTLMGETQYF. The full variable domain, its missing parts supplied by reference TRBV5-1 and TRBJ2-5, is KAGVTQTPRYLIKTRGQQVTLSCSPISGHRSVSWYQQTPGQGLQFLFEYFSETQRNKGNFPGRFSGRQFSNSRSEMNVSTLELGDSALYLCASSLEDSTLMGETQYFGPGTRLLVL.

This clonotype has a handful of counts. V is TRBV29-1 and J is TRBJ2-1; D gene uncertain. The V end lost 6 bases, the J end lost 9 bases, and 18 bases lay between the germline ends. Germline CDR1 SQVTM, CDR2 ANQGSEA. This CDR3 spans 13 amino acids. The DNA for the CDR3 is TGCAGCGTAGAGCCTACCTACTCGGGTGAGCAGTTCTTC. This translates into CSVEPTYSGEQFF.

The CDR3 sequence: CASSLLDRFDGGNTIYF. DNA for the CDR3: TGTGCCAGCAGTTTATTGGACAGATTCGACGGTGGAAACACCATATATTTT. This chain links TRBV12-3 or TRBV12-4 with TRBJ1-3; a possible D gene is TRBD1 (6 bases). The CDR3 runs 17 residues. The ends were cut back, 2 bases at V and 3 bases at J, with 17 bases in the middle.

This clonotype was seen a handful of times. The chain is built from TRBV10-3 and TRBJ2-7; a possible D gene is TRBD1 (6 bases). Germline values: CDR1 ENHRY, CDR2 SYGVKD. Trimming removed 4 bases from V and 0 bases from J, with 22 bases in between. The CDR3 loop spans 18 amino acids. The CDR3 nucleotides read TGTGCCATCAGTGTCCGGTTCGTTTGGGCAGGGGCCTCCTACGAGCAGTACTTC. As protein: CAISVRFVWAGASYEQYF.

This clonotype was detected a few times. The rearrangement joins TRBV6-1 to TRBJ2-7; 7 bases line up with TRBD1. The length of the CDR3 is 15 residues. V was pared by 2 bases and J by 7 bases, with 11 bases of the junction left unmatched. Germline V lookup: CDR1 MNHNS, CDR2 SASEGT. The CDR3 spells CASSERAQGTGEQYF. CDR3 in DNA: TGTGCCAGCAGTGAAAGAGCACAGGGGACGGGAGAGCAGTACTTC.

The V call is TRBV12-3 or TRBV12-4, the J call TRBJ2-5, with a tentative D call TRBD2 (5 bases). The CDR3 spans 14 residues. The V end was cut by 7 bases, the J end by 5 bases, with 17 bases between. CDR3 nucleotides: TGTGCCAGCAAGTGGACGGGGTCACTGGAGACCCAGTACTTC. Amino acid sequence: CASKWTGSLETQYF.

The gene calls are TRBV5-1 and TRBJ2-5, with TRBD1 identical over 10 bases. CDR1 SGHRS and CDR2 YFSETQ come from the germline V gene. This CDR3 spans 17 amino acids. The V segment lost 4 bases and the J segment 5 bases; nucleotides outside the gene matches: 14. CDR3 nucleotide sequence: TGCGCCAGCAGCCCGGGACAGGGGAGGATTCTCGAGGAGACCCAGTACTTC. Translation: CASSPGQGRILEETQYF.

This rearrangement joins TRBV5-5 to TRBJ1-2, with unresolved D. The CDR3 is 15 amino acids. Trimming took off 4 bases at V and 4 bases at J, with 17 bases between the two ends. Germline V gene sequence: CDR1 SGHKS, CDR2 YYEKEE (reference sequence). CDR3 DNA sequence: TGTGCCAGCAGCCCCGGAACAGATCAGTCCTATGGCTACACCTTC. Protein sequence: CASSPGTDQSYGYTF.

This clonotype was seen a handful of times. The J gene is TRBJ1-2, the V gene TRBV18; D is undetermined. Germline V gene data show CDR1 as KGHSH and CDR2 as LQKENI. Trimming took 4 bases from V and 0 from J, leaving 9 bases between them. This CDR3 spans 14 amino acids. CDR3 sequence reads: CASSLPDTNYGYTF. The CDR3 DNA follows: TGTGCCAGCTCACTTCCGGATACTAACTATGGCTACACCTTC.

The chain has TRBV9 and TRBJ2-7; the match to TRBD2 covers 8 bases. J lost 0 bases, V lost 3 bases, and 5 bases had no gene match. The CDR3 loop spans 15 amino acids. Germline CDR1 reads SGDLS; CDR2 reads YYNGEE. The DNA for the CDR3 is TGTGCCAGCAGCGCCAGCGGGAGTTTCTCCTACGAGCAGTACTTC. It is translated as CASSASGSFSYEQYF.

This clonotype was counted a few times. V is TRBV9 and J is TRBJ2-3, with D unclear. With 0 bases removed from V and 1 base from J, the gap between germline ends came to 9 bases. Germline V gene data show CDR1 as SGDLS and CDR2 as YYNGEE. The CDR3 runs to 15 residues. CDR3 sequence (DNA): TGTGCCAGCAGCGTAGCCCCCCAGGGCACAGATACGCAGTATTTT. Translation gives CASSVAPQGTDTQYF. Combining the CDR3 with reference TRBV9 and TRBJ2-3 gives the whole variable domain DSGVTQTPKHLITATGQRVTLRCSPRSGDLSVYWYQQSLDQGLQFLIQYYNGEERAKGNILERFSAQQFPDLHSELNLSSLELGDSALYFCASSVAPQGTDTQYFGPGTRLTVL.

The CDR3 loop reads CASSLLWAGGEGTEAFF. CDR3 coding DNA: TGTGCCAGCAGCTTATTATGGGCAGGGGGCGAGGGCACTGAAGCTTTCTTT. The chain employs TRBV11-2 and TRBJ1-1, with TRBD1 matching 8 bases. Germline values: CDR1 SGHAT, CDR2 FQNNGV. There are 17 residues in the CDR3. J gave up 4 bases and V 2 bases, and 12 bases lay outside the gene matches.

This clonotype was seen a handful of times. The J gene is TRBJ1-1, the V gene TRBV10-3; D is perhaps TRBD1 (6 bases). Per germline, CDR1 ENHRY and CDR2 SYGVKD. V was clipped by 7 bases and J by 0 bases, with 9 bases between them. The CDR3 spans 13 residues. CDR3 bases: TGTGCCATCAAGGACAGTCTGAACACTGAAGCTTTCTTT. It is translated as CAIKDSLNTEAFF.

This clonotype was counted only a few times. The chain recombines TRBV24-1 with TRBJ2-3; D unclear. Trimming removed 7 bases at V and 0 bases at J, with 4 bases between. From germline, CDR1 is KGHDR and CDR2 SFDVKD. CDR3 size: 12 residues. CDR3 in amino acids: CATRDSTDTQYF. For the CDR3, the DNA is TGTGCCACCAGAGACAGCACAGATACGCAGTATTTT.

The chain couples TRBV29-1 to TRBJ2-3; a weak D match, TRBD2 (5 bases). This CDR3 region has 18 residues. Deletions cut 1 base from V and 1 base from J, with 21 bases between. Germline lookup yields CDR1 SQVTM and CDR2 ANQGSEA. CDR3 sequence reads: CSVEGKRSPVTRTDTQYF. The CDR3 DNA sequence: TGCAGCGTTGAAGGGAAGCGGTCCCCTGTTACACGCACAGATACGCAGTATTTT.

This clonotype was seen more than once but under ten times. The V and J genes are TRBV3-1 and TRBJ2-7, with 11 bases that match TRBD2. J was trimmed by 4 bases and V by 6 bases; bases with no gene match: 5. The CDR3 length is 14 residues. Germline V gene sequence: CDR1 LGHDT, CDR2 YNNKEL (reference sequence). The CDR3 spells CASRPGTSGYEQYF. In nucleotides, the CDR3 is TGTGCCAGCAGGCCCGGGACTAGCGGTTACGAGCAGTACTTC.

This clonotype was seen more than once but under ten times. The V gene is TRBV5-1, the J gene TRBJ1-1; weak D call: TRBD1 (5 bases). Germline V gene lookup returns CDR1 SGHRS and CDR2 YFSETQ. This CDR3 contains 16 residues. V lost 0 bases and J lost 4, with 16 bases in between. CDR3 sequence reads: CASSLGSFGGSTEAFF. In nucleotides, the CDR3 is TGCGCCAGCAGCTTGGGCTCTTTCGGGGGGAGCACTGAAGCTTTCTTT.

This clonotype was counted a few times. Compared with germline, one end of the junction differs, possibly owing to a read error. The chain joins TRBV24-1 to TRBJ1-5, with D unclear. Germline V gene data show CDR1 as KGHDR and CDR2 as SFDVKD. The CDR3 has 14 residues. The CDR3 sequence: CDTSGSGRGQPQHF. CDR3 sequence (DNA): TGTGACACCAGCGGCAGCGGGCGCGGTCAGCCCCAGCATTTT.